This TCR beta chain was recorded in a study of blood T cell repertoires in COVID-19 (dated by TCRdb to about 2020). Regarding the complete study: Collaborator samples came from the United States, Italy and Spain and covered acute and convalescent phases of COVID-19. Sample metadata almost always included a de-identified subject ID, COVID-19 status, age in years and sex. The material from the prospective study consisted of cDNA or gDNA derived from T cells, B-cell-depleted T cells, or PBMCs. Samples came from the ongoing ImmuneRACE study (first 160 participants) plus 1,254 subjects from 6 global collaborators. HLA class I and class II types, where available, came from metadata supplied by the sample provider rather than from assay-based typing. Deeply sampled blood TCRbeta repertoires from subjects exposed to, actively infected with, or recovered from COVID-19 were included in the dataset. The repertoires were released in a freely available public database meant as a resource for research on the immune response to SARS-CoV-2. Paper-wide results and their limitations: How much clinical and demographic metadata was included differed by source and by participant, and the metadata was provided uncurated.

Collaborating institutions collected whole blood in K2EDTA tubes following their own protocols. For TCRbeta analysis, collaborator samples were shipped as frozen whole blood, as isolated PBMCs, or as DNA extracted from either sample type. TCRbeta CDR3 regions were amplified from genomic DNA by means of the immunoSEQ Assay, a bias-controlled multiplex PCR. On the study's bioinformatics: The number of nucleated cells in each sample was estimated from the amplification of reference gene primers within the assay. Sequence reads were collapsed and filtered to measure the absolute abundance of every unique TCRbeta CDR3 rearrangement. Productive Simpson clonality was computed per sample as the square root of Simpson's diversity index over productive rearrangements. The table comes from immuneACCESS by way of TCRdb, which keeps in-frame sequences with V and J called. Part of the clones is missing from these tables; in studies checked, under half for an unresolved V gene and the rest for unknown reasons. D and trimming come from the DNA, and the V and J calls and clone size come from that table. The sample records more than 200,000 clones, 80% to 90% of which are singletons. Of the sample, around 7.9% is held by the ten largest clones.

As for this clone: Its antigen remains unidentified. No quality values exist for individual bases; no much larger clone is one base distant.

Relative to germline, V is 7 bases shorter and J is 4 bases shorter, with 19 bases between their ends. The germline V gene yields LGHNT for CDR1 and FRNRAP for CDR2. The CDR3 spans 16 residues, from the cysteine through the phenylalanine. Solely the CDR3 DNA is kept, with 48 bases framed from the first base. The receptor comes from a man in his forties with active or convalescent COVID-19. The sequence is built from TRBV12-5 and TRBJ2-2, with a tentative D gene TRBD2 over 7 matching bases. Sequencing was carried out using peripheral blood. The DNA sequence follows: TGTGCTAGTGCTCGGGGAGGGGGTCCGGGCACCGGGGAGCTGTTTTTT. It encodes CASARGGGPGTGELFF. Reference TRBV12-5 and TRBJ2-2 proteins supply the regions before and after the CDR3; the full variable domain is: DARVTQTPRHKVTEMGQEVTMRCQPILGHNTVFWYRQTMMQGLELLAYFRNRAPLDDSGMPKDRFSAEMPDATLATLKIQPSEPRDSAVYFCASARGGGPGTGELFFGEGSRLTVL.